This T cell receptor beta chain is from a study of identical twins. Findings and caveats of the study: Within twin pairs, the out-of-frame alpha sequences they shared showed excess low generation probability.

With template switching, a universal primer site was added, and the cDNA carried unique molecular identifiers. One entry per CDR3 protein results from TCRdb running MiXCR on the 5' RACE reads. The sample shows some 760,000 distinct CDR3 sequences, about 20% of them seen only once. Trimming took off 3 bases at V and 4 bases at J, with 13 bases between the two ends. This CDR3 spans 14 amino acids. Germline CDR1 reads SEHNR; CDR2 reads FQNEAQ (reference sequence). This clonotype has ten or more counts. The target antigen is unknown. The same data also went into a second study, on T cells expressing NK-cell markers. According to that study: Topping the CD3+CD56-NKG2C+ fraction as well were these clonotypes, in a few donors.

This TCR was sampled from a woman aged 18-29 years in good health. The genes are TRBV7-9 and TRBJ2-7; D unresolved. The source material was PBMCs. In DNA form, the CDR3 reads TGTGCCAGCAGCTTTGATTTACCAGCATACGAGCAGTACTTC. Translating gives CASSFDLPAYEQYF.